The 17 T cell receptor beta chains below were found in one sample sequenced in a study of cytomegalovirus exposure and HLA in healthy donors (dated by TCRdb to about 2017). Receptors were amplified or captured by the immunoSEQ multiplex PCR assay. For the multiplex PCR, a mixture combining 60 forward primers for TCR Vbeta segments and 13 reverse primers for TCR Jbeta segments was used. In TCRdb, the immuneACCESS table is reduced to in-frame sequences with V and J assigned. These tables do not hold every clone; where another copy was compared, an unresolved V gene accounts for under half, and the others remain unexplained. For this sample there are about 180,000 clones; about four fifths appear just once. The ten most abundant clones make up roughly 4.9% of the sample. Material for sequencing was PBMCs. These TCRs come from a woman between 18 and 30 years old in good health and CMV-seropositive.

V gene TRBV5-4 combines with J gene TRBJ2-5; possibly TRBD2 for D (5 bases). From germline, CDR1 is SGHNT and CDR2 YYREEE (reference sequence). The CDR3 consists of 15 residues. With 0 bases removed from V and 5 bases from J, the gap between germline ends came to 14 bases. This chain's CDR3 is CASSLGGMHPETQYF. Written as DNA, the CDR3 is TGTGCCAGCAGCTTGGGAGGGATGCATCCCGAGACCCAGTACTTC.

The CDR3 is CASSHTGPAWYEQYF. For the CDR3, the DNA is TGTGCCAGCAGTCATACAGGTCCCGCTTGGTACGAGCAGTACTTC. V is TRBV7-2 and J is TRBJ2-7; tentatively, D is TRBD1 (5 bases). There are 15 residues in the CDR3. Per germline, CDR1 SGHTA and CDR2 FQGNSA. The ends were cut back, 6 bases at V and 4 bases at J, with 19 bases in the middle.

This clone was seen more than once but under ten times. The CDR3 DNA reads TGTGCCAGCAGTTACGGGGACACCAACACTGAAGCTTTCTTT. Its protein is CASSYGDTNTEAFF. V gene TRBV6-5 combines with J gene TRBJ1-1; D is perhaps TRBD1 (6 bases). V was shortened by 2 bases and J by 2 bases, with 9 bases between the two germline ends. The germline V gene encodes CDR1 MNHEY and CDR2 SVGAGI. CDR3 length: 14 amino acids.

This clone was detected once. The chain couples TRBV6-6 to TRBJ1-2; D not resolved. V lost 6 bases and J lost 4, with 18 bases in between. The length of the CDR3 is 15 residues. Germline assignment: CDR1 MNHNY and CDR2 SVGAGI (reference sequence). CDR3 sequence reads: CASSSSGLRPYGYTF. As DNA, the CDR3 is TGTGCCAGCAGCTCCTCGGGTCTAAGGCCCTATGGCTACACCTTC.

The CDR3 region is CASSSSDRRYEQYF. CDR3 nucleotide sequence: TGTGCCAGCAGTTCGTCAGACAGGAGATACGAGCAGTACTTC. The chain recombines TRBV27 with TRBJ2-7, with D maybe TRBD1 (6 bases). V was cut by 4 bases and J by 4 bases, with 14 bases left in between. The CDR3 sequence is 14 residues long. Germline V gene lookup returns CDR1 MNHEY and CDR2 SMNVEV (reference sequence).

This clone was counted a single time. J is TRBJ1-5 and V is TRBV19; 7 bases align to TRBD1. The CDR3 covers 16 residues. V gave up 1 base and J gave up 5 bases; unmatched junction bases: 8. Germline assignment: CDR1 LNHDA and CDR2 SQIVND (reference sequence). The CDR3 DNA follows: TGTGCCAGTAGTATAGGTCCACAGGGGCAGGATCAGCCCCAGCATTTT. This sequence encodes CASSIGPQGQDQPQHF.

V usage is TRBV12-5 and J usage is TRBJ1-1; D perhaps matches TRBD1 (6 bases). Between the trimmed V and J ends, which lost 7 bases and 8 bases, there was a span of 11 bases. Germline lookup yields CDR1 LGHNT and CDR2 FRNRAP. The CDR3 totals 11 residues. In DNA, the CDR3 is TGTGCTAGTGCCCTTGGACAGGAAGCTTTCTTT. It specifies CASALGQEAFF.

J is TRBJ2-2 and V is TRBV4-1; TRBD1 aligns across 9 bases. The germline CDR1 and CDR2 sequences are MGHRA and YSYEKL. This CDR3 is 16 amino acids long. V lost 3 bases and J lost 1; bases outside the gene matches: 3. The CDR3 coding sequence is TGCGCCAGCAGCCATCCGGGACAGGGGAACACCGGGGAGCTGTTTTTT. Its protein is CASSHPGQGNTGELFF.

J is TRBJ2-3 and V is TRBV4-1, with D possibly matching TRBD2 (7 bases). This CDR3 has 17 amino acids. Germline lookup yields CDR1 MGHRA and CDR2 YSYEKL. V lost 0 bases and J lost 0, with 13 bases in between. CDR3: CASSQEGGGVSTDTQYF. The DNA of the CDR3 is TGCGCCAGCAGCCAAGAAGGAGGGGGGGTGAGCACAGATACGCAGTATTTT.

The chain carries TRBV11-2 and TRBJ2-5; D unresolved. The CDR3 spans 15 residues. The ends were cut back, 3 bases at V and 5 bases at J, with 16 bases in the middle. Germline-derived CDR1 and CDR2 are SGHAT and FQNNGV. The CDR3 spells CASSFRGFLGETQYF. The CDR3 DNA reads TGTGCCAGCAGCTTCCGAGGTTTTCTCGGGGAGACCCAGTACTTC. The full variable domain, in which reference TRBV11-2 and TRBJ2-5 provide the parts outside the CDR3, is EAGVAQSPRYKIIEKRQSVAFWCNPISGHATLYWYQQILGQGPKLLIQFQNNGVVDDSQLPKDRFSAERLKGVDSTLKIQPAKLEDSAVYLCASSFRGFLGETQYFGPGTRLLVL.

The chain has TRBV4-1 and TRBJ2-7; TRBD2 agrees at 7 bases. Per germline, CDR1 MGHRA and CDR2 YSYEKL. V shed 1 base and J 3 bases; nucleotides not matched to a gene: 6. This CDR3 comprises 15 residues. CDR3 DNA: TGCGCCAGCAGCCAAGTCGGGGACTACAACTACGAGCAGTACTTC. This gives the protein CASSQVGDYNYEQYF.

This clone was recorded once. The chain couples TRBV6-5 to TRBJ1-1; the match to TRBD1 covers 8 bases. V lost 2 bases and J lost 0; bases outside the gene matches: 5. The CDR3 loop spans 16 amino acids. Germline V lookup: CDR1 MNHEY, CDR2 SVGAGI. This CDR3 is CASSYGTGNMNTEAFF. CDR3 DNA: TGTGCCAGCAGTTACGGGACAGGTAACATGAACACTGAAGCTTTCTTT.

V usage is TRBV28 and J usage is TRBJ1-1, with no clear D. The CDR3 totals 12 residues. V shed 5 bases and J shed 2 bases, with 6 bases lying between them. From germline, CDR1 is MDHEN and CDR2 SYDVKM. The CDR3 DNA reads as TGTGCCAGCAGTCGAGCTAACACTGAAGCTTTCTTT. It translates to CASSRANTEAFF. Drawing the rest from reference TRBV28 and TRBJ1-1, the complete variable domain is DVKVTQSSRYLVKRTGEKVFLECVQDMDHENMFWYRQDPGLGLRLIYFSYDVKMKEKGDIPEGYSVSREKKERFSLILESASTNQTSMYLCASSRANTEAFFGQGTRLTVV.

The rearrangement joins TRBV7-9 to TRBJ2-7; D gene uncertain. Germline CDR1 reads SEHNR; CDR2 reads FQNEAQ (reference sequence). CDR3 size: 14 residues. V lost 5 bases and J 7 bases, leaving 18 bases between the germline ends. The CDR3, as DNA: TGTGCCAGCAGCGTCTCCTACTTACCCTGGGAGCAGTACTTC. Protein: CASSVSYLPWEQYF.

The CDR3 DNA reads TGTGCCAGTAGTACCTATACCGGGACACCCTCGGATTCACCCCTCCACTTT. Residues: CASSTYTGTPSDSPLHF. The rearrangement joins TRBV19 to TRBJ1-6, with a tentative D call TRBD1 (6 bases). Germline V lookup: CDR1 LNHDA, CDR2 SQIVND (reference sequence). There are 17 residues in the CDR3. V lost 4 bases and J lost 8, with 21 bases in between.

The chain uses TRBV7-9 and TRBJ2-1; TRBD2 agrees at 8 bases. The junction had 8 bases not matched to a gene; V was cut back by 4 bases and J by 0 bases. There are 17 residues in the CDR3. Germline V gene data show CDR1 as SEHNR and CDR2 as FQNEAQ (reference sequence). For the CDR3, the DNA is TGTGCCAGCAGCTCCCTGAGCGGGGGTAGCTCCTACAATGAGCAGTTCTTC. Translation: CASSSLSGGSSYNEQFF.

The chain uses TRBV30 and TRBJ2-5; 8 bases are a match to TRBD2. J was trimmed by 3 bases and V by 2 bases; bases with no gene match: 2. Germline V lookup: CDR1 GTSNPN, CDR2 SVGIG (reference sequence). The CDR3 has 13 residues. The chain's CDR3 is CAWSHSGKETQYF. CDR3 sequence (DNA): TGTGCCTGGAGTCATAGCGGGAAAGAGACCCAGTACTTC.